These 3 T cell receptor beta chains originate from one sample sequenced in a study of OX40 agonist ivuxolimab in advanced cancers. Here immunoSEQ multiplex PCR was the method, and the copy in TCRdb shows in-frame clones only, minus some. The table lists roughly 43,000 clones, approximately 85% of them singletons, with around 60% in the top ten. The sample consisted of CD4+ or CD8+ T cells sorted from blood, taken in a trial of the OX40 agonist ivuxolimab. These receptor sequences come from an adult with an advanced solid tumor such as melanoma, head and neck, liver or kidney cancer.

Turning to this clone: At one boundary the junction diverges from the germline segment, which might be a read error. CDR3 residues: CASTRGLGTGTQYF. In nucleotides, the CDR3 is TGTGCCAGCACAAGGGGTTTAGGCACAGGTACGCAGTATTTT. The genes are TRBV7-8 and TRBJ2-3; D is perhaps TRBD1 (5 bases). The CDR3 runs to 14 residues. CDR1 and CDR2 (germline): SGHVS, FQNEAQ.

Only a few counts were recorded for this clone. The rearrangement joins TRBV23-1 to TRBJ1-6; 7 bases line up with TRBD1. TRBV23-1 qualifies as an ORF whose function is uncertain. V lost 8 bases, J lost 8 bases, and 6 bases stayed unmatched. The CDR3 runs 13 residues. The CDR3 region has the DNA TGCGCCAGCGGAGACAGGGAACATTCACCCCTCCACTTT. Amino acids: CASGDREHSPLHF.

This chain joins TRBV9 and TRBJ2-7, with 12 positions matching TRBD2. The CDR3 sequence is 15 residues long. Germline values: CDR1 SGDLS, CDR2 YYNGEE. The junction had 3 bases not matched to a gene; V was cut back by 0 bases and J by 5 bases. CDR3 in amino acids: CASSVGLAGVHEQYF. Here the CDR3 DNA reads TGTGCCAGCAGCGTAGGACTAGCGGGAGTCCACGAGCAGTACTTC.